This TCR beta chain was obtained from a study of cytomegalovirus exposure and HLA in healthy donors. Broader study findings: Despite most TCR sequences being rare, some public TCRs occurred in many donors. In presence/absence analyses, roughly uniform sequencing depth across donors was assumed. The study put roughly 160 TCR beta chains on its list as cytomegalovirus-associated.

The PCR made use of 60 Vbeta and 13 Jbeta primers. Original methodology: A later analysis tallied 80 million or so unique TCR beta chains, some 10 million of them shared. Assay used: immunoSEQ multiplex PCR; TCRdb lists only in-frame clones, some missing. V and J calls and clone size follow that table, whereas D and trimming were derived from the DNA. The profile shows some 170,000 clones, 60% to 80% of them singletons. Regarding this clone: Its antigen is undetermined.

The CDR3 consists of 13 residues. Trimming took 6 bases from V and 5 from J; bases not matched to a gene: 6. The germline V gene encodes CDR1 MDHEN and CDR2 SYDVKM. The chain combines TRBV28 with TRBJ2-5, with TRBD1 matching 7 bases. The sequence was collected from a man aged 40-49 years in good health and CMV-seropositive. Sequencing was carried out using PBMCs. CDR3: CASSPTGAETQYF. The CDR3 DNA sequence: TGTGCCAGCAGCCCCACAGGGGCTGAGACCCAGTACTTC.